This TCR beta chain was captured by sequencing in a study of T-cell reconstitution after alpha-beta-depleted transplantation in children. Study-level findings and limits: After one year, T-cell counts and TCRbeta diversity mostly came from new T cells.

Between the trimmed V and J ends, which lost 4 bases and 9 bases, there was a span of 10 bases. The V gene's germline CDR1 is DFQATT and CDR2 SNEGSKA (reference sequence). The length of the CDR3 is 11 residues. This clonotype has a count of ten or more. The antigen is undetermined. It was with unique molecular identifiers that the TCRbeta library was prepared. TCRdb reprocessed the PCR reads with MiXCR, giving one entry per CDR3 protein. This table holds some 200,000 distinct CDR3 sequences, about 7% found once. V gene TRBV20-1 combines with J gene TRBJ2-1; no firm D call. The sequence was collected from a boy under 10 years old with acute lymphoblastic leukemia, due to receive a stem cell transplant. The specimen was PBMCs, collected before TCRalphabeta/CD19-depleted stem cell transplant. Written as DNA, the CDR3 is TGCAGTGCTACCCCCCAAGCTGAGCAGTTCTTC. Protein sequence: CSATPQAEQFF.